What follows are 12 T cell receptor beta chains derived from one specimen sequenced in a study of PD-1 blockade in classical Hodgkin lymphoma. Time point defined: cycle 4 day 1 (C4D1), after more than five weeks of nivolumab. Every patient had relapsed following autologous stem cell transplantation, and cohorts differed in brentuximab vedotin exposure. Sequencing was performed with immunoSEQ multiplex PCR; in TCRdb, only in-frame clones are kept and a portion is missing. Among about 64,000 clones listed, under 95% were seen once. Source: peripheral blood mononuclear cells (PBMCs), taken before the fourth cycle of nivolumab. Every receptor here comes from a human donor with classical Hodgkin lymphoma.

The chain links TRBV7-9 to TRBJ1-3, with D possibly TRBD1 on 5 matching bases. The germline gives CDR1 SEHNR, CDR2 FQNEAQ (reference sequence). The CDR3 has 14 amino acids. V dropped 5 bases and J dropped 2 bases, with 10 bases sitting between them. CDR3 in DNA: TGTGCCAGCAGCCCAGGGTATACTGGAAACACCATATATTTT. Its translation is CASSPGYTGNTIYF.

The V gene is TRBV12-5, the J gene TRBJ2-1; 11 bases are shared with TRBD1. The germline gives CDR1 LGHNT, CDR2 FRNRAP. V was pared by 5 bases and J by 5 bases, with 2 bases of the junction left unmatched. The CDR3 contains 14 residues. The CDR3 loop reads CASGRGQGDNEQFF. The CDR3 DNA reads as TGTGCTAGTGGTCGGGGACAGGGGGACAATGAGCAGTTCTTC.

V usage is TRBV5-1 and J usage is TRBJ1-1; the D is unclear. The CDR3 extends over 15 amino acids. V was shortened by 9 bases and J by 1 base, with 19 bases between the two germline ends. Germline V gene lookup returns CDR1 SGHRS and CDR2 YFSETQ. CDR3 sequence: CATSLEGSANTEAFF. Here the CDR3 DNA reads TGCGCCACCAGTTTGGAGGGTTCGGCGAACACTGAAGCTTTCTTT. Full variable domain (outside the CDR3, taken from reference TRBV5-1 and TRBJ1-1): KAGVTQTPRYLIKTRGQQVTLSCSPISGHRSVSWYQQTPGQGLQFLFEYFSETQRNKGNFPGRFSGRQFSNSRSEMNVSTLELGDSALYLCATSLEGSANTEAFFGQGTRLTVV.

The V gene is TRBV10-1, the J gene TRBJ2-1; D uncertain. V was cut by 2 bases and J by 8 bases, with 4 bases left in between. The germline CDR1 and CDR2 sequences are WNHNN and SYGVQD (reference sequence). The CDR3 is 11 amino acids. The CDR3 DNA follows: TGCGCCAGCAGTGAGGCGGATGAGCAGTTCTTC. The encoded protein is CASSEADEQFF.

The gene calls are TRBV7-2 and TRBJ2-1, with TRBD1 as a possible D gene (5 bases). There are 15 residues in the CDR3. Germline CDR1 SGHTA, CDR2 FQGNSA. Trimming left V 3 bases short and J 0 bases short, with 9 bases between. CDR3 bases: TGTGCCAGCAGCTTCAGGGATGGCTCCTACAATGAGCAGTTCTTC. Translating it yields CASSFRDGSYNEQFF.

The V and J genes are TRBV10-3 and TRBJ2-1; the match to TRBD2 covers 9 bases. The length of the CDR3 is 16 residues. The trim removed 3 bases at V and 8 bases at J, leaving 11 bases unmatched. Germline CDR1 and CDR2: ENHRY and SYGVKD. CDR3 nucleotide sequence: TGTGCCATCAGTGAAGTAGTGGCGGGGGGGCTCGATGAGCAGTTCTTC. Its protein product is CAISEVVAGGLDEQFF.

The genes are TRBV7-6 and TRBJ2-5; D ambiguous. Trimming removed 5 bases from V and 5 bases from J, with 12 bases in between. The CDR3 has 13 amino acids. The germline gives CDR1 SGHVS, CDR2 FNYEAQ. CDR3 sequence reads: CASSLRMSETQYF. DNA for the CDR3: TGTGCCAGCAGCCTACGAATGTCGGAGACCCAGTACTTC.

This sequence joins TRBV10-1 and TRBJ2-1, with D perhaps TRBD2 (6 bases). This CDR3 has 14 amino acids. V was cut by 1 base and J by 4 bases, with 8 bases left in between. Looked up from germline, CDR1 is WNHNN and CDR2 is SYGVQD (reference sequence). CDR3 DNA sequence: TGCGCCAGCAGTGAGTTGGGGGGTTACAATGAGCAGTTCTTC. This translates into CASSELGGYNEQFF.

This clone showed up just once. This chain uses TRBV2 with TRBJ1-2; D gene ambiguous. From germline, CDR1 is SNHLY and CDR2 FYNNEI. This CDR3 is 12 amino acids long. Trimming left V 4 bases short and J 2 bases short, with 5 bases between. CDR3 DNA: TGTGCCAGCAGTGCGGGAAACTATGGCTACACCTTC. This gives the protein CASSAGNYGYTF.

The chain is built from TRBV4-2 and TRBJ2-1; 11 positions agree with TRBD2. CDR1 LGHNA and CDR2 YNFKEQ come from the germline V gene. The CDR3 sequence is 15 residues long. The J segment lost 9 bases and the V segment lost 5 bases, leaving 9 bases of the junction unmatched. The CDR3 protein is CASSSLAGGQSEQFF. DNA of the CDR3: TGTGCCAGCAGCTCCTTAGCGGGGGGGCAGAGTGAGCAGTTCTTC.

The chain couples TRBV30 to TRBJ2-2; tentatively, D is TRBD1 (6 bases). Germline V lookup: CDR1 GTSNPN, CDR2 SVGIG (reference sequence). Deletions cut 4 bases from V and 1 base from J, with 16 bases between. The CDR3 runs to 16 residues. CDR3 in DNA: TGTGCCTGGAATCTTCGAGGGACAAAGAACACCGGGGAGCTGTTTTTT. Protein product: CAWNLRGTKNTGELFF.

Here the CDR3 reads CASSLDGAHQNEQFF. DNA of the CDR3: TGCGCCAGCAGCTTGGATGGGGCCCACCAAAATGAGCAGTTCTTC. The chain carries TRBV5-1 and TRBJ2-1, with a tentative D call TRBD1 (5 bases). The CDR3 runs 15 residues. The V end lost 0 bases, the J end lost 7 bases, and 14 bases lay between the germline ends. Germline CDR1 is SGHRS and CDR2 is YFSETQ.